The next 19 T cell receptor beta chains were all read from a single sample in a study of control samples from healthy donors and cancer patients. Sequenced by immunoSEQ multiplex PCR; TCRdb stores in-frame clones only, minus some. This table holds approximately 99,000 clones, approximately 84% found once. Sequenced material: blood. The receptors derive from a man younger than 35 in good health.

The genes are TRBV19 and TRBJ1-5, with D maybe TRBD1 (6 bases). The germline gives CDR1 LNHDA, CDR2 SQIVND (reference sequence). Trimming stripped 4 bases from V and 3 bases from J, with 13 bases between. The CDR3 covers 15 residues. CDR3 nucleotides: TGTGCCAGTAGTACTCTAGGGGGGGTCAATCAGCCCCAGCATTTT. Translated: CASSTLGGVNQPQHF. The variable domain in full, with the rest retrieved from reference TRBV19 and TRBJ1-5, is DGGITQSPKYLFRKEGQNVTLSCEQNLNHDAMYWYRQDPGQGLRLIYYSQIVNDFQKGDIAEGYSVSREKKESFPLTVTSAQKNPTAFYLCASSTLGGVNQPQHFGDGTRLSIL.

The V gene is TRBV4-1, the J gene TRBJ2-1; TRBD2 is a possible D gene (6 bases). CDR3 length: 17 residues. V shed 1 base and J shed 10 bases, with 23 bases lying between them. The germline gives CDR1 MGHRA, CDR2 YSYEKL. CDR3 loop: CASSQGPKSGLINEQFF. CDR3 coding DNA: TGCGCCAGCAGCCAAGGTCCGAAGTCGGGACTGATAAACGAGCAGTTCTTC.

The chain recombines TRBV7-5 with TRBJ1-2. TRBV7-5 has pseudogene status. The CDR3 sequence is 14 residues long. The CDR3 DNA reads TGTGCCAGCCCGCGGCGGGCAATAAACTATGGCTACACCTTC. It specifies CASPRRAINYGYTF.

The chain joins TRBV10-2 to TRBJ1-1; the D is unclear. There are 13 residues in the CDR3. Trimming shortened V by 7 bases and J by 7 bases, and 16 bases separated the two germline ends. CDR1 and CDR2 from the germline V gene are WSHSY and SAAADI. CDR3 bases: TGCGCCAGCACCCCCGGGCAGAGAGTTGAAGCTTTCTTT. Translated: CASTPGQRVEAFF.

Details on this clone: Within the sample, other DNA sequences also encode this same CDR3. The chain has TRBV5-1 and TRBJ1-5, with D possibly TRBD1 on 6 matching bases. The CDR3 spans 14 residues. Germline loops: CDR1 SGHRS, CDR2 YFSETQ. V lost 0 bases and J lost 7, with 11 bases in between. The chain's CDR3 is CASSLGEGGQPQHF. CDR3 coding DNA: TGCGCCAGCAGCTTGGGGGAGGGGGGGCAGCCCCAGCATTTT.

The chain links TRBV29-1 to TRBJ2-7, with TRBD1 as a possible D gene (5 bases). Germline CDR1 is SQVTM and CDR2 is ANQGSEA. This CDR3 is 12 amino acids long. Trimming pared 4 bases from V and 3 bases from J, leaving 10 bases between. The CDR3 reads CSVGGAYYEQYV. Here the CDR3 DNA reads TGCAGCGTTGGTGGGGCCTACTACGAGCAGTACGTC.

V and J are TRBV6-6 and TRBJ1-5, with a possible D match to TRBD1 (5 bases). The CDR3 consists of 13 residues. The germline V and J ends were trimmed by 7 bases and 7 bases, with 14 bases remaining between them. The germline CDR1 and CDR2 sequences are MNHNY and SVGAGI (reference sequence). The CDR3 bases are TGTGCCAGCACCAGGGTCTTCGGGCAGCCCCAGCATTTT. The encoded protein is CASTRVFGQPQHF.

This clone occurred many times. This sequence joins TRBV29-1 and TRBJ1-1; D may be TRBD1 (5 bases). CDR1 is SQVTM, CDR2 ANQGSEA, per germline. Trimming took 0 bases from V and 3 from J, leaving 14 bases between them. The CDR3 is made up of 15 amino acids. CDR3 sequence (DNA): TGCAGCGTTGAAGAACGGACGCGGGGGGACACTGAAGCTTTCTTT. Translation: CSVEERTRGDTEAFF.

The chain is built from TRBV11-2 and TRBJ1-5, with TRBD1 identical over 9 bases. CDR3 size: 19 residues. V shed 5 bases and J 4 bases; nucleotides not matched to a gene: 18. Germline CDR1 SGHAT, CDR2 FQNNGV. CDR3 region: CASSPRDRAKKGLNQPQHF. CDR3 bases: TGTGCCAGCAGCCCTAGGGACAGGGCCAAGAAGGGGCTTAATCAGCCCCAGCATTTT.

This clone was detected a few times. The chain combines TRBV30 with TRBJ2-5, with TRBD2 identical over 7 bases. There are 13 residues in the CDR3. Germline CDR1 is GTSNPN and CDR2 is SVGIG (reference sequence). The V segment lost 2 bases and the J segment 3 bases; nucleotides outside the gene matches: 3. The CDR3 is CAWSFLAEETQYF. For the CDR3, the DNA is TGTGCCTGGAGTTTCCTAGCGGAAGAGACCCAGTACTTC.

The chain couples TRBV5-1 to TRBJ2-3; D call uncertain. The germline V and J ends were trimmed by 4 bases and 3 bases, with 21 bases remaining between them. The CDR3 is 17 residues long. Germline V gene data show CDR1 as SGHRS and CDR2 as YFSETQ. CDR3 sequence: CASSRTTATQGTDTQYF. CDR3 nucleotides: TGCGCCAGCAGCCGAACGACCGCTACCCAAGGAACAGATACGCAGTATTTT.

The chain couples TRBV29-1 to TRBJ1-2; 7 nucleotides align to TRBD1. V shed 6 bases and J 0 bases; nucleotides not matched to a gene: 10. In germline, CDR1 is SQVTM, CDR2 ANQGSEA. The CDR3 is made up of 15 amino acids. CDR3 region: CSVLRSTGTNYGYTF. CDR3 nucleotides: TGCAGCGTCCTCCGTTCGACAGGGACTAACTATGGCTACACCTTC.

The V and J genes are TRBV5-5 and TRBJ2-1; TRBD2 aligns across 16 bases. This CDR3 has 18 residues. In germline, CDR1 is SGHKS, CDR2 YYEKEE (reference sequence). V trimming: 6 bases; J trimming: 0 bases; junction bases outside the gene matches: 6. Written as DNA, the CDR3 is TGTGCCAGCAACCCGGGACTAGCGGGGGGGCCCTCCTACAATGAGCAGTTCTTC. Its translation is CASNPGLAGGPSYNEQFF. The full variable domain, its missing parts supplied by reference TRBV5-5 and TRBJ2-1, is DAGVTQSPTHLIKTRGQQVTLRCSPISGHKSVSWYQQVLGQGPQFIFQYYEKEERGRGNFPDRFSARQFPNYSSELNVNALLLGDSALYLCASNPGLAGGPSYNEQFFGPGTRLTVL.

As DNA, the CDR3 is TGCGCCAGCAGCCGTCCCAGCACAGATACGCAGTATTTT. This codes for CASSRPSTDTQYF. V usage is TRBV5-1 and J usage is TRBJ2-3; D not certain. The ends were cut back, 4 bases at V and 0 bases at J, with 6 bases in the middle. The length of the CDR3 is 13 residues. In germline, CDR1 is SGHRS, CDR2 YFSETQ. The full variable domain, in which reference TRBV5-1 and TRBJ2-3 provide the parts outside the CDR3, is KAGVTQTPRYLIKTRGQQVTLSCSPISGHRSVSWYQQTPGQGLQFLFEYFSETQRNKGNFPGRFSGRQFSNSRSEMNVSTLELGDSALYLCASSRPSTDTQYFGPGTRLTVL.

The V and J genes are TRBV6-6 and TRBJ2-2; D is undetermined. The germline CDR1 and CDR2 sequences are MNHNY and SVGAGI (reference sequence). The CDR3 has 16 residues. Trimming took 8 bases from V and 1 from J, leaving 17 bases between them. The CDR3 loop reads CASYSAPAVNTGELFF. Here the CDR3 DNA reads TGTGCCAGCTACTCCGCCCCCGCTGTGAACACCGGGGAGCTGTTTTTT.

This sequence joins TRBV6-6 and TRBJ1-1; unclear D gene. CDR1 and CDR2 (germline): MNHNY, SVGAGI (reference sequence). Trimming left V 4 bases short and J 0 bases short, with 9 bases between. The CDR3 has 14 amino acids. CDR3 sequence: CASSSPAMNTEAFF. The CDR3 coding sequence is TGTGCCAGCAGTTCCCCAGCCATGAACACTGAAGCTTTCTTT.

J is TRBJ1-4 and V is TRBV18; D gene uncertain. The V gene's germline CDR1 is KGHSH and CDR2 LQKENI. Trimming pared 3 bases from V and 3 bases from J, leaving 14 bases between. The CDR3 contains 16 residues. The CDR3 is CASSPRASGANEKLFF. In DNA form, the CDR3 reads TGTGCCAGCTCACCCCGGGCCTCGGGAGCTAATGAAAAACTGTTTTTT.

The J gene is TRBJ1-2, the V gene TRBV11-1, with D maybe TRBD1 (5 bases). The CDR3 runs to 15 residues. The V gene lost 4 bases and the J gene lost 2 bases, with 14 bases spanning the gap. Germline V gene lookup returns CDR1 SGHAT and CDR2 FQDESV (reference sequence). Here the CDR3 reads CASSSPGTGNYGYTF. CDR3 sequence (DNA): TGTGCCAGCAGCTCGCCCGGGACGGGGAACTATGGCTACACCTTC.

The chain couples TRBV21-1 to TRBJ2-3; the D segment call TRBD1 is taken from the table without a DNA check. TRBV21-1 is a listed pseudogene. The CDR3 runs to 13 residues. The CDR3 here is CAGQGASTDTQYF. The CDR3 DNA reads as TGTGCCGGCCAAGGGGCGAGCACAGATACGCAGTATTTT.